Sequencing of this T cell receptor beta chain was carried out in a study of shared clonotypes between healthy human individuals (dated by TCRdb to the early 2020s). The study in broad terms: A couple of women and a few men aged 18 to 49 years were included in the cohort. Per donor, three plates each were used for CD4 naive and CD4 memory, two for CD8 naive, and one for CD8 memory. To increase sequencing depth and limit assay-specific biases, TCR repertoire library preparation and sequencing were carried out by different laboratories using diverse techniques. Blood TCR repertoires of roughly five healthy adults were deeply sequenced to estimate repertoire size and the extent of clonotype sharing between individuals. Per donor, leukapheresis produced somewhere between about 0.94 and 9.5 billion PBMCs.

With respect to this clone: There is no known antigen for this receptor. Base qualities are not provided; no much larger clone lies one nucleotide away.

Healthy HIV-negative adults with no recently reported acute infections or vaccinations were included as donors. Every donor was a Caucasian adult living in Nashville, Tennessee, USA. CD4+ T cells were enriched by magnetic negative selection; naive cells were then positively selected on CD45RA, and the negative fraction formed the memory subset. After blood collection by leukapheresis, PBMCs were isolated using Ficoll-Histopaque density gradient centrifugation and then cryopreserved in the vapor phase of liquid nitrogen. Analytical flow cytometry was used to check the purity and quantity of each magnetically sorted T cell population. Each sorted fraction had its genomic DNA isolated and then quantified by UV absorbance on a Nanodrop 2000c. TCR CDR3 regions were amplified from genomic DNA by multiplex PCR using the deep immunoSEQ assay. For each cell subset, the extracted genomic DNA was distributed evenly across all wells of several immunoSEQ 96-well plates, and each plate served as one replicate. For sorted subsets, 200 to 250 ng of genomic DNA, equivalent to 30,000 or so T cell genomes, went into each replicate PCR. Purified libraries were measured with a Qubit 3.0 fluorometer, size-checked on a Bioanalyzer 2100, and measured again with the KAPA Library Quantification kit. Every immunoSEQ 96-well plate was sequenced on a dedicated single-read 150-cycle Illumina NextSeq 550 flow cell. Per the original workflow: Because the immunoSEQ output held only junctional sequences and lacked quality scores, the filtering could not match the filtering applied to full-length reads. Sequences were annotated with PyIR, a Python wrapper for IgBLAST v1.9, using IMGT germline references to assign V/J genes and CDR3. Any read was removed if the V/J assignment was weak (E-value above 1e-6), the CDR3 was missing, or the read contained stop codons, out-of-frame junctions, or ambiguous translated residues. V3J clonotypes were defined by identical inferred V gene, J gene, and CDR3 amino acid sequence. The percentage overlap between two repertoires was calculated by dividing the number of shared unique clonotypes by the size of the smaller repertoire. RTK rarefaction, the Chao1 estimator, and Recon v2.1 estimates of unobserved clonotypes were used to assess repertoire richness. OLGA was used to compute generation probabilities for all TCRbeta clonotypes that the gDNA method yielded from a handful of donors. TCRdb provides this immuneACCESS table in a form limited to in-frame rearrangements. Some clones are lacking; in checked studies, under half of them reflect an unresolved V gene, and why the rest are absent is not known. V, J and clone size were drawn from that table, and D and trimming were deduced from the DNA. Present in this sample are some 1.5 million clones, 95% to 99% of which were seen just once. 0.45% of the sample lies in the top ten.

Summary of the overall study and its limitations: The genetic and exposure-history diversity represented was limited by the small number of donors. Pairwise subsampling led to the expectation that sequencing depth would affect the degree of clonotype sharing among donors. Only blood was sampled, and tissue TCR repertoires likely differ from those in blood. When a few donors were compared, the shared fraction of clonotypes was about 5.4% for naive CD4, approximately 3.5% for naive CD8, about 2.4% for memory CD4, and less than 0.45% for memory CD8. Higher generation probabilities were observed for clonotypes shared by all four sorted-subset donors than for non-shared clonotypes. Incomplete sequencing was indicated by rarefaction of sorted-subset datasets, despite the large sequencing depth. Naive subsets generally had larger estimated clonotype richness than memory subsets did.

Its CDR3 holds 13 amino acids, cysteine through phenylalanine. The retained sequence is limited to the CDR3, 39 bases, with the frame set at the first base. As encoded in the germline V gene (reference sequence), CDR1 is SGHNT while CDR2 is YYREEE. V is cut by 9 bases and J by 2 bases, and the space between the germline ends is 15 bases. The V and J genes are TRBV5-4 and TRBJ2-7; TRBD1 is a possible D gene, resting on 6 matching bases. This clonotype was sampled from a man between 25 and 39 years old in good health. Input material: naive CD4+ T cells sorted from blood. The sample's cell subset or site label is to be understood as: CD45RA+ positively selected. At the DNA level, the sequence is TGTGCCACGGGAACCGGGACAACCTACGAGCAGTACTTC. The translation is CATGTGTTYEQYF. With the portions outside the CDR3 filled from the reference TRBV5-4 and TRBJ2-7 genes, the complete variable region becomes ETGVTQSPTHLIKTRGQQVTLRCSSQSGHNTVSWYQQALGQGPQFIFQYYREEENGRGNFPPRFSGLQFPNYSSELNVNALELDDSALYLCATGTGTTYEQYFGPGTRLTVT.